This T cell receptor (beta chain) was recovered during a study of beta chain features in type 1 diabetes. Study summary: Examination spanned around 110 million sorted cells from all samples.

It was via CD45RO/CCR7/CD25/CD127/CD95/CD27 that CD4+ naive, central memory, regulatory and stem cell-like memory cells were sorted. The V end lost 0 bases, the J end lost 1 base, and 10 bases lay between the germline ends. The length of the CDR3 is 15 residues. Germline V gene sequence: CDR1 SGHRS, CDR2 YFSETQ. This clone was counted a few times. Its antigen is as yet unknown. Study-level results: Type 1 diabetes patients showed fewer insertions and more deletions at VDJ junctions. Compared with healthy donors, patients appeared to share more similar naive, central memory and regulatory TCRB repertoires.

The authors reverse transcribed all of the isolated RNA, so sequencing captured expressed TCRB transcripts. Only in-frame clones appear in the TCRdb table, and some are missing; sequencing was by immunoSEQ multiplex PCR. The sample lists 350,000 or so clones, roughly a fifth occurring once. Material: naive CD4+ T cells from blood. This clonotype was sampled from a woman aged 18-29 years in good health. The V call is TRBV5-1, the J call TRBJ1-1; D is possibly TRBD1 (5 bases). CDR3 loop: CASSLAAGRNTEAFF. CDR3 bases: TGCGCCAGCAGCTTGGCCGCAGGGCGGAACACTGAAGCTTTCTTT.